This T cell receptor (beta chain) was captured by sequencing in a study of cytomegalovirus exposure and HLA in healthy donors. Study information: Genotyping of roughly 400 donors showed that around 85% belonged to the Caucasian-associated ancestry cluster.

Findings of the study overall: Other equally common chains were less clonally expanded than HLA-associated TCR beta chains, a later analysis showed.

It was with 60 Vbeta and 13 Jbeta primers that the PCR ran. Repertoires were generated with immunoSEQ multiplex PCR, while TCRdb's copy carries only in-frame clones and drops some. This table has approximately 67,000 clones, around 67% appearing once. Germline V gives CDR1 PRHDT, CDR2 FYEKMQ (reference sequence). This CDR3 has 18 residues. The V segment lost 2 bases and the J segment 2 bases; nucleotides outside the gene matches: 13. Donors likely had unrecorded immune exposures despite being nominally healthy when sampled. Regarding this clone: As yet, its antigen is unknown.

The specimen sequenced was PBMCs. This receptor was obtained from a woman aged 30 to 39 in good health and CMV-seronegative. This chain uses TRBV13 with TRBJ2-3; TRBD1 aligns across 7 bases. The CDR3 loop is CASSLIKKGQTFTDTQYF. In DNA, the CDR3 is TGTGCCAGCAGCTTAATCAAAAAGGGACAGACATTCACAGATACGCAGTATTTT.